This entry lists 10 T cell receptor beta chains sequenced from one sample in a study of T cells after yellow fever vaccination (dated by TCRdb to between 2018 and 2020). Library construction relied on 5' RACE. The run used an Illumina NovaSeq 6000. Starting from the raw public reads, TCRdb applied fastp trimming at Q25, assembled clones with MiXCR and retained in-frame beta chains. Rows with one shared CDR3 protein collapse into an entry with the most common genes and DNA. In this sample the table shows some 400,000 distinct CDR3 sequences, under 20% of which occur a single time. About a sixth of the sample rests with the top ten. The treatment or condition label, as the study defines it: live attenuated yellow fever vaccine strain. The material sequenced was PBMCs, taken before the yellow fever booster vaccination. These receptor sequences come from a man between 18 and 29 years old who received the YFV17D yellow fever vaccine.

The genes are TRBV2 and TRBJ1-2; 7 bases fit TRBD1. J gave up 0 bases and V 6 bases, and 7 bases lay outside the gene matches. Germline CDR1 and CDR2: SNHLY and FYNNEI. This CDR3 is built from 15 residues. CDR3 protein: CASRKQGDANYGYTF. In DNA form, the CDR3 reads TGTGCCAGCAGGAAGCAGGGGGATGCTAACTATGGCTACACCTTC.

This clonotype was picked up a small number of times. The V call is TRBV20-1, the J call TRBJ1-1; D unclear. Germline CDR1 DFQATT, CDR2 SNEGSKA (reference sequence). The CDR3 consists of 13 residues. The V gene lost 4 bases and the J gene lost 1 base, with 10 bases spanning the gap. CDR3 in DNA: TGCAGTGCTATGGGTTTTAGGAACACTGAAGCTTTCTTT. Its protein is CSAMGFRNTEAFF.

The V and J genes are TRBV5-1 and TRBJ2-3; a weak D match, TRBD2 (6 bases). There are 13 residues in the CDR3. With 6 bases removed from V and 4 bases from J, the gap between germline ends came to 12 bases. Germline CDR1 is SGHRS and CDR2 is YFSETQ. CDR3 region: CASIPTGADTQYF. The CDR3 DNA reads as TGCGCCAGCATTCCTACGGGGGCAGATACGCAGTATTTT.

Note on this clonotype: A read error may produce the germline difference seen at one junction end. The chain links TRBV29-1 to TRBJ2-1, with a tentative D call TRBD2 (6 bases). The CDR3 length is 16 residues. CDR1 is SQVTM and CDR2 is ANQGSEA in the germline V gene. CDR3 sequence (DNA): TGCAGCGTTGAAGGGGGAGGCCCCAGCTCCTACAATGAGAAGTTCTTC. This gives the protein CSVEGGGPSSYNEKFF.

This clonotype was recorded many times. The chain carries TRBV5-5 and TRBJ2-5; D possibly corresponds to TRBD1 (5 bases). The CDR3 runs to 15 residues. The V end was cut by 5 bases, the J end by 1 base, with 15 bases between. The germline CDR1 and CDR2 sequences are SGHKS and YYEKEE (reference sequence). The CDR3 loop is CASSPLVGAQETQYF. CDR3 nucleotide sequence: TGTGCCAGCAGTCCCCTTGTAGGGGCCCAAGAGACCCAGTACTTC.

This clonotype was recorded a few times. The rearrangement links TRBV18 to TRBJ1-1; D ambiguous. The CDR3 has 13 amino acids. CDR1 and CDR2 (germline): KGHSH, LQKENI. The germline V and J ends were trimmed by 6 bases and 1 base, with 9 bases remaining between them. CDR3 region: CASSSGTNTEAFF. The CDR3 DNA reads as TGTGCCAGCTCCAGCGGAACGAACACTGAAGCTTTCTTT.

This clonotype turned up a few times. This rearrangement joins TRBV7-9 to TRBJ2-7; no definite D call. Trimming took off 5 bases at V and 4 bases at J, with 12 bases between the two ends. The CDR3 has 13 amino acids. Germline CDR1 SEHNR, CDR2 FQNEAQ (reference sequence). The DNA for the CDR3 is TGTGCCAGCAGCCCTCCCCACTTGTACGAGCAGTACGTC. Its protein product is CASSPPHLYEQYV.

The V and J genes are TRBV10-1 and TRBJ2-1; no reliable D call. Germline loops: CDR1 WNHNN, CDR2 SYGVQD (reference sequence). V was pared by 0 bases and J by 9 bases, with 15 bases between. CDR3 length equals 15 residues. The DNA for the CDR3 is TGCGCCAGCAGTGAGTCGATCTACATGTCCACTGAGCAGTTCTTC. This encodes CASSESIYMSTEQFF.

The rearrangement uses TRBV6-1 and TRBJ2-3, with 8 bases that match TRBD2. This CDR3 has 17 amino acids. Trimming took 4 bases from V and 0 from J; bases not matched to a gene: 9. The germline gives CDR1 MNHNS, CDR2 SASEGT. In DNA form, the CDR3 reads TGTGCCAGCAGTGTGAGACTAAGCGGGGGTAGCACAGATACGCAGTATTTT. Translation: CASSVRLSGGSTDTQYF.

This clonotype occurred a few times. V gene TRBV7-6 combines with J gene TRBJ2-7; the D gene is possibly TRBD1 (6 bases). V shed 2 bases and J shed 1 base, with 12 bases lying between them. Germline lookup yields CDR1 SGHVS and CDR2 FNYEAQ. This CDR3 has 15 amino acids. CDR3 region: CASSLTAGESYEQYF. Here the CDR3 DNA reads TGTGCCAGCAGCTTAACGGCAGGGGAGTCCTACGAGCAGTACTTC.